Listed below are T cell receptor beta chains from one sample, sequenced in a study of identical twins. From the 5' RACE reads, TCRdb called clonotypes with MiXCR, one entry per CDR3 protein. Among 250,000 to 300,000 distinct CDR3 sequences, roughly 8% were seen once, and the ten largest hold 3%. The same sample was also used in a study of yellow fever vaccine responses in identical twins.

Sequenced: CD8+ T cells sorted from blood. Source of these receptors: a woman aged 18-29 years in good health. Each CDR3 is given with its conserved first and last residue. The D gene is left open where the match is weak. Size tells how often a clone was seen (once, few, many) or the class of an expanded clone, and some rows leave it out.

CDR3 length | clone size | D gene | J gene | V gene | CDR3 protein | CDR3 DNA
16 | NA | NA | TRBJ2-3 | TRBV7-8 | CASSDIGRASTDTQYF | TGTGCCAGCAGCGATATTGGGAGAGCTAGCACAGATACGCAGTATTTT
13 | few | NA | TRBJ2-1 | TRBV4-2 | CASSPYRGGEQFF | TGTGCCAGCAGCCCCTACAGGGGAGGGGAGCAGTTCTTC
12 | few | NA | TRBJ2-1 | TRBV3-1 | CASSLFGGEQFF | TGTGCCAGCAGCCTTTTTGGGGGGGAGCAGTTCTTC
12 | NA | TRBD1 | TRBJ2-4 | TRBV5-6 | CASSSRGNIQYF | TGTGCCAGCAGCTCCAGGGGGAACATTCAGTACTTC
17 | many | NA | TRBJ2-5 | TRBV5-1 | CASSWTYGREAWKTQYF | TGCGCCAGCAGCTGGACGTACGGCAGGGAGGCTTGGAAGACCCAGTACTTC
16 | few | TRBD2 | TRBJ2-1 | TRBV6-2/TRBV6-3 | CASSSTPSGVYNEQFF | TGTGCCAGCAGTTCCACCCCTAGCGGGGTCTACAATGAGCAGTTCTTC
14 | few | TRBD1 | TRBJ1-6 | TRBV27 | CASTSQGDNSPLHF | TGTGCCAGCACCAGCCAGGGGGACAATTCACCCCTCCACTTT
15 | NA | TRBD2 | TRBJ2-1 | TRBV5-6 | CASSPGTNFGRPQFF | TGTGCCAGCAGCCCCGGGACTAATTTTGGCCGCCCACAGTTCTTC
17 | many | TRBD1 | TRBJ2-7 | TRBV15 | CATSRDPVTGAKGEQYF | TGTGCCACCAGCAGAGATCCTGTGACAGGGGCGAAGGGCGAGCAGTACTTC
13 | NA | NA | TRBJ1-4 | TRBV7-6 | CASSLLEVGKLFF | TGTGCCAGCAGCTTACTAGAGGTGGGAAAACTGTTTTTT
16 | few | NA | TRBJ2-7 | TRBV28 | CASSAIRGKSTYEQYF | TGTGCCAGCAGCGCGATACGGGGGAAATCAACCTACGAGCAGTACTTC
15 | few | NA | TRBJ2-2 | TRBV3-1 | CASTNKGPNTGELFF | TGTGCCAGCACCAATAAAGGACCGAACACCGGGGAGCTGTTTTTT
15 | NA | NA | TRBJ2-2 | TRBV10-2 | CASSERGAEPGELFF | TGCGCCAGCAGTGAGAGGGGGGCAGAGCCCGGGGAGCTGTTTTTT
15 | few | NA | TRBJ2-3 | TRBV7-2 | CASSLGLGIPDTQYF | TGTGCCAGCAGCTTAGGTCTGGGGATACCAGATACGCAGTATTTT
14 | NA | NA | TRBJ2-7 | TRBV5-6 | CASSFWHRAYEQYF | TGTGCCAGCAGCTTTTGGCACAGGGCCTACGAGCAGTACTTC
12 | few | NA | TRBJ2-1 | TRBV15 | CATSNDIGEQFF | TGTGCCACCAGCAATGATATCGGTGAGCAGTTCTTC
16 | NA | NA | TRBJ2-1 | TRBV5-1 | CASSLEGTGRHNEQFF | TGCGCCAGCAGCTTGGAGGGAACAGGCCGCCACAATGAGCAGTTCTTC
16 | many | TRBD2 | TRBJ2-5 | TRBV7-8 | CASSRAPGGVVETQYF | TGTGCCAGCAGCCGGGCCCCTGGGGGGGTAGTAGAGACCCAGTACTTC
14 | NA | NA | TRBJ2-7 | TRBV7-9 | CASSLVPSLGGQYF | TGTGCCAGCAGCTTAGTGCCGTCCCTTGGGGGGCAGTACTTC
14 | many | NA | TRBJ2-3 | TRBV7-9 | CASSFEQGTDTQYF | TGTGCCAGCAGCTTTGAACAGGGAACAGATACGCAGTATTTT
16 | many | TRBD1 | TRBJ2-5 | TRBV13 | CASSSRTGLWGETQYF | TGTGCCAGCAGCTCCCGGACAGGTCTATGGGGGGAGACCCAGTACTTC
12 | NA | TRBD1 | TRBJ2-1 | TRBV6-5 | CASSSTGPEQFF | TGTGCCAGCAGTTCGACAGGGCCCGAGCAGTTCTTC
17 | NA | TRBD2 | TRBJ2-1 | TRBV7-9 | CASSYPSAGGTHNEQFF | TGTGCCAGCAGCTACCCTTCAGCGGGAGGGACGCACAATGAGCAGTTCTTC
11 | many | NA | TRBJ2-1 | TRBV12-3/TRBV12-4 | CASSIYNEQFF | TGTGCCAGCAGCATATACAATGAGCAGTTCTTC
14 | NA | NA | TRBJ1-2 | TRBV6-5 | CASSYSGRIYGYTF | TGTGCCAGCAGTTACTCGGGCAGGATCTATGGCTACACCTTC
15 | few | TRBD1 | TRBJ2-5 | TRBV3-1 | CASSQEDRAQETQYF | TGTGCCAGCAGCCAGGAAGACAGGGCACAAGAGACCCAGTACTTC
16 | NA | TRBD2 | TRBJ2-3 | TRBV12-3/TRBV12-4 | CASSPTPGLEADTQYF | TGTGCCAGCAGTCCCACCCCGGGACTAGAAGCAGATACGCAGTATTTT
15 | many | NA | TRBJ2-3 | TRBV10-3 | CAIRGGTEDTDTQYF | TGTGCCATCAGGGGAGGGACAGAAGACACAGATACGCAGTATTTT
15 | many | TRBD1 | TRBJ2-1 | TRBV10-3 | CAISEGDSTYNEQFF | TGTGCCATCAGCGAGGGGGACAGTACCTACAATGAGCAGTTCTTC
18 | many | NA | TRBJ2-2 | TRBV4-2 | CASSHHYDLDLNTGELFF | TGTGCCAGCAGCCACCACTATGATCTAGATTTAAACACCGGGGAGCTGTTTTTT
12 | NA | NA | TRBJ2-7 | TRBV30 | CAWSDNSYEQYF | TGTGCCTGGAGTGATAACTCCTACGAGCAGTACTTC
21 | many | NA | TRBJ2-3 | TRBV3-1 | CASSQDPPTSITLSSTDTQYF | TGTGCCAGCAGCCAAGATCCGCCGACTAGTATCACACTCTCTAGCACAGATACGCAGTATTTT
14 | NA | NA | TRBJ2-7 | TRBV20-1 | CSARQWGETYEQYF | TGCAGTGCTAGACAATGGGGGGAGACCTACGAGCAGTACTTC
16 | NA | NA | TRBJ1-2 | TRBV5-6 | CASSFLRQNLAYGYTF | TGTGCCAGCAGCTTCCTAAGACAGAACCTAGCCTATGGCTACACCTTC
16 | many | NA | TRBJ2-5 | TRBV6-5 | CASSYSTVGPEETQYF | TGTGCCAGCAGTTACTCGACGGTGGGCCCGGAAGAGACCCAGTACTTC
16 | NA | TRBD1 | TRBJ2-7 | TRBV7-9 | CASSLAYRRGKEEQYF | TGTGCCAGCAGCTTAGCTTATCGCAGGGGGAAGGAGGAGCAGTACTTC
14 | many | TRBD2 | TRBJ2-5 | TRBV6-1 | CASNGGGAKETQYF | TGTGCCAGCAATGGCGGGGGGGCGAAAGAGACCCAGTACTTC
11 | NA | NA | TRBJ1-2 | TRBV29-1 | CSVAGNYGYTF | TGCAGCGTTGCGGGGAATTATGGCTACACCTTC
16 | many | NA | TRBJ2-2 | TRBV7-6 | CASSLRQGPNTGELFF | TGTGCCAGCAGCTTACGGCAGGGGCCCAACACCGGGGAGCTGTTTTTT
16 | many | NA | TRBJ2-5 | TRBV7-9 | CASSFPSGGGGETQYF | TGTGCCAGCAGCTTCCCATCAGGAGGAGGAGGAGAGACCCAGTACTTC
15 | many | NA | TRBJ2-7 | TRBV6-2/TRBV6-3 | CASSPTSDSSYEQYF | TGTGCCAGCAGCCCTACTAGTGACAGCTCCTACGAGCAGTACTTC
15 | few | TRBD2 | TRBJ2-3 | TRBV3-1 | CASSDMTSGRDTQYF | TGTGCCAGCAGCGATATGACTAGCGGGAGAGATACGCAGTATTTT
15 | NA | NA | TRBJ1-4 | TRBV7-3 | CASSLKAGMYEKLFF | TGTGCCAGCAGCTTAAAGGCAGGGATGTACGAAAAACTGTTTTTT
14 | many | TRBD1 | TRBJ2-7 | TRBV7-9 | CASTYRDSSYEQYF | TGTGCCAGCACCTACCGGGACAGCTCCTACGAGCAGTACTTC
19 | few | TRBD2 | TRBJ2-1 | TRBV4-1 | CASSQDSLAGGNSYNEQFF | TGCGCCAGCAGCCAAGATAGCCTAGCGGGAGGAAACTCCTACAATGAGCAGTTCTTC
16 | few | NA | TRBJ2-7 | TRBV20-1 | CSARDPIDPMPYEQYF | TGCAGTGCTAGAGATCCAATCGACCCCATGCCCTACGAGCAGTACTTC
12 | many | NA | TRBJ2-7 | TRBV12-3/TRBV12-4 | CASNTQGYEQYF | TGTGCCAGCAATACACAGGGCTACGAGCAGTACTTC
15 | many | TRBD2 | TRBJ2-3 | TRBV12-3/TRBV12-4 | CASSVSGSQRDTQYF | TGTGCCAGCAGTGTTAGCGGGAGTCAGAGAGATACGCAGTATTTT
17 | few | NA | TRBJ2-5 | TRBV4-2 | CASSQVGIAERDQTQYF | TGTGCCAGCAGCCAAGTCGGAATCGCTGAGAGGGATCAGACCCAGTACTTC
14 | many | NA | TRBJ2-7 | TRBV9 | CASSVQQLSYEQYF | TGTGCCAGCAGCGTTCAGCAACTGTCCTACGAGCAGTACTTC